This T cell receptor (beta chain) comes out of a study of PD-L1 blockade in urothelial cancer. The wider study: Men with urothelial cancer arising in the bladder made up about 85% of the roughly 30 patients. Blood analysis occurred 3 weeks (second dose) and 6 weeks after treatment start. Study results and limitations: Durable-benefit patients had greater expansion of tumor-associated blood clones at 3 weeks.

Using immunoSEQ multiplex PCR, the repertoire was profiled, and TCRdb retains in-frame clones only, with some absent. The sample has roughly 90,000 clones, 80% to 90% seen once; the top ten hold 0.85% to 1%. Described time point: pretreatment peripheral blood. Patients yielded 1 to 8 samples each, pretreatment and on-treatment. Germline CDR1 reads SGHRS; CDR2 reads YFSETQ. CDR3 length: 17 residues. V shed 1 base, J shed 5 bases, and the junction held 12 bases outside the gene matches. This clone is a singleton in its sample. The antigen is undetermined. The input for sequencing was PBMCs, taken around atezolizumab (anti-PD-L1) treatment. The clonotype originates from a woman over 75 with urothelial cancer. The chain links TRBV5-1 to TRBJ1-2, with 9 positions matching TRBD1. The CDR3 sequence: CASSLTGQGLGSYGYTF. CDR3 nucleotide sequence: TGCGCCAGCAGCTTGACGGGACAGGGCCTAGGGTCGTATGGCTACACCTTC. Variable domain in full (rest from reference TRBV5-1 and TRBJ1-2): KAGVTQTPRYLIKTRGQQVTLSCSPISGHRSVSWYQQTPGQGLQFLFEYFSETQRNKGNFPGRFSGRQFSNSRSEMNVSTLELGDSALYLCASSLTGQGLGSYGYTFGSGTRLTVV.